This entry is about one T cell receptor (beta chain). Its target is not known. From germline, CDR1 is SGDLS and CDR2 YYNGEE. The CDR3 extends over 15 amino acids. V was shortened by 0 bases and J by 0 bases, with 7 bases between the two germline ends. Assay: immunoSEQ multiplex PCR; the TCRdb copy retains only in-frame clones and omits some. Counted here are tens of thousands of clones, around 75% occurring once; the ten biggest clones make up about 4.7%. This entry belongs to a study of early stage breast cancer tumors. Study-wide points: Blood repertoires resembled normal breast more than tumor.

Sequenced input: blood. The rearrangement links TRBV9 to TRBJ1-3, with a weak D call TRBD1 (6 bases). The source of this sequence is a person in their 40s with breast cancer. CDR3 nucleotides: TGTGCCAGCAGCGTAGAGACAGGCTCTGGAAACACCATATATTTT. Translation: CASSVETGSGNTIYF. The full variable domain, with the rest looked up from reference TRBV9 and TRBJ1-3, is DSGVTQTPKHLITATGQRVTLRCSPRSGDLSVYWYQQSLDQGLQFLIQYYNGEERAKGNILERFSAQQFPDLHSELNLSSLELGDSALYFCASSVETGSGNTIYFGEGSWLTVV.